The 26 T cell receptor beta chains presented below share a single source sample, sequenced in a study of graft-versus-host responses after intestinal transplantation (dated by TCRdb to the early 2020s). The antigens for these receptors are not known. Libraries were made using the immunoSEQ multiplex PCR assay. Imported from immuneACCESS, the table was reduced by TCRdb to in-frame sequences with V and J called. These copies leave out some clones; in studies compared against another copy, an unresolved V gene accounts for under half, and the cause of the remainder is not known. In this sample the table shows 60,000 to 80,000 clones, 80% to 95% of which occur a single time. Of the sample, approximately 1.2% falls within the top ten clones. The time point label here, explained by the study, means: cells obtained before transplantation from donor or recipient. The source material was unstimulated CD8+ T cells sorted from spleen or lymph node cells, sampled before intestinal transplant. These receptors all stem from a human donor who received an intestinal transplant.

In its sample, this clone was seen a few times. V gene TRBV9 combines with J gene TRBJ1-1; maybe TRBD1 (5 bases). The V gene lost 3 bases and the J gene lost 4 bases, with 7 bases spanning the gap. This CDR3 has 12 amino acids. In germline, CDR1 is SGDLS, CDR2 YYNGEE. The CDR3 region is CASSETGTEAFF. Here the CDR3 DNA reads TGTGCCAGCAGCGAAACAGGCACTGAAGCTTTCTTT.

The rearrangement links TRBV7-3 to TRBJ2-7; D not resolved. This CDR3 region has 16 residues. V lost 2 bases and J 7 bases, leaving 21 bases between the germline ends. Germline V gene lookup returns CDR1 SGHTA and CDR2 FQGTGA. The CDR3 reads CASSLHVRVTRWEQYF. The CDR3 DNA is TGTGCCAGCAGCTTACACGTCCGGGTTACGAGATGGGAGCAGTACTTC.

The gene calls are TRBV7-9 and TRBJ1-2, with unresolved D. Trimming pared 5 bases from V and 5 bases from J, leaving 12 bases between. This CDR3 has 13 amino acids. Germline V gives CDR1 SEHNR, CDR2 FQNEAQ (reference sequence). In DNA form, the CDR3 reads TGTGCCAGCAGCGGAGGGTCAGAGTATGGCTACACCTTC. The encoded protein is CASSGGSEYGYTF.

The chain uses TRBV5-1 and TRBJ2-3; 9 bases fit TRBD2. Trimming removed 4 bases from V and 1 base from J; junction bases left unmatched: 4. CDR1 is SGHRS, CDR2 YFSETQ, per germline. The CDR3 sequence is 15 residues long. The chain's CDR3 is CASSPLAGGTDTQYF. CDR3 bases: TGCGCCAGCAGCCCATTAGCGGGGGGCACAGATACGCAGTATTTT.

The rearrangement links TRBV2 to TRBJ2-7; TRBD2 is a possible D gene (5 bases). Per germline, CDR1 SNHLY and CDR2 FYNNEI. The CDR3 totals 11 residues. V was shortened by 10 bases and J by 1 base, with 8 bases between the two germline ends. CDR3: CATRESYEQYF. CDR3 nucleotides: TGTGCCACCCGGGAATCCTACGAGCAGTACTTC.

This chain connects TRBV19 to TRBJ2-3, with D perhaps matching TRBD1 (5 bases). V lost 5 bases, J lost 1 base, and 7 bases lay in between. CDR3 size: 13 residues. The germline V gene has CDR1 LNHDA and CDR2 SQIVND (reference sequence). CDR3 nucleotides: TGTGCCAGTAGTCAGACAGGCACAGATACGCAGTATTTT. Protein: CASSQTGTDTQYF.

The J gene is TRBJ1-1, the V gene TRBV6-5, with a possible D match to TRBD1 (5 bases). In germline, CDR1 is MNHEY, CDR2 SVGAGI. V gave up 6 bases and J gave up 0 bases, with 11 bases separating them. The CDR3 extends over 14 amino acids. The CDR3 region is CASRAPGMNTEAFF. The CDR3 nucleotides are TGTGCCAGCAGGGCCCCAGGGATGAACACTGAAGCTTTCTTT.

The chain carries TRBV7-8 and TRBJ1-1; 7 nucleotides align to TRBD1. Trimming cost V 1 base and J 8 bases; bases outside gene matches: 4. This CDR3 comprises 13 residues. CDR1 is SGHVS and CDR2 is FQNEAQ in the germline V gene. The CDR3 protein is CASSLGGTAEAFF. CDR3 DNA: TGTGCCAGCAGCTTAGGAGGGACAGCCGAAGCTTTCTTT.

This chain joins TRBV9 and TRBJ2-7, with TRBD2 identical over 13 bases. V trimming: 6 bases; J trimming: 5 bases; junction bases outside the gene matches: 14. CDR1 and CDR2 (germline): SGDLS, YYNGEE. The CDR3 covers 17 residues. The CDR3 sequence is CASTRTLLAGGLDEQYF. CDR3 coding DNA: TGTGCCAGCACCCGAACCTTACTAGCGGGGGGGCTCGACGAGCAGTACTTC.

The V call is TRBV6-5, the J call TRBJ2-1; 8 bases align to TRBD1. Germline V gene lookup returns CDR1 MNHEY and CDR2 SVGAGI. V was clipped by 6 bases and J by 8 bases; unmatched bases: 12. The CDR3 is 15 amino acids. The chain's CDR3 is CASSYGQGPVDEQFF. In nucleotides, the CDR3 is TGTGCCAGCAGCTACGGACAGGGTCCGGTTGATGAGCAGTTCTTC.

The CDR3 DNA reads as TGTGCCAGTAGTACATTGGGGGCCCATGAAAAACTGTTTTTT. This sequence encodes CASSTLGAHEKLFF. The chain combines TRBV19 with TRBJ1-4; D possibly corresponds to TRBD1 (6 bases). Germline assignment: CDR1 LNHDA and CDR2 SQIVND (reference sequence). There are 14 residues in the CDR3. V gave up 4 bases and J gave up 6 bases, with 12 bases separating them.

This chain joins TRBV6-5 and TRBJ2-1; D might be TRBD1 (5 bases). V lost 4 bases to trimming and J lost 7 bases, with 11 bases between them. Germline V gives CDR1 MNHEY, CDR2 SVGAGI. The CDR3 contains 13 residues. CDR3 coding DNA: TGTGCCAGCAGTTGGGGCAAGGGGAATGAGCAGTTCTTC. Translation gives CASSWGKGNEQFF.

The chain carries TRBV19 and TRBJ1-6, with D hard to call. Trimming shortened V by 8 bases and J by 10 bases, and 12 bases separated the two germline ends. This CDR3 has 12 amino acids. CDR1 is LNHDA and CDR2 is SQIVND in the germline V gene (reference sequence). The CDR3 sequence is CASRSGGSPLHF. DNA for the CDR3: TGTGCCAGTCGTTCGGGCGGGTCACCCCTCCACTTT.

CDR3 protein: CASSQGRGQYIYGYTF. As DNA, the CDR3 is TGTGCCAGCAGCCAAGGACGCGGACAGTACATCTATGGCTACACCTTC. V and J are TRBV14 and TRBJ1-2; D possibly corresponds to TRBD1 (6 bases). This CDR3 contains 16 residues. Germline CDR1 and CDR2: SGHDN and FVKESK. The V and J ends lost 1 base and 4 bases respectively, with 16 bases between them.

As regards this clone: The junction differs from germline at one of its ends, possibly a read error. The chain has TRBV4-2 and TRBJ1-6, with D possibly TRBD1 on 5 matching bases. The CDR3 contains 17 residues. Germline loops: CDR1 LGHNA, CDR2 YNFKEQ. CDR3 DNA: TGTGCCAGCAGCCAAGATAGCGGGGGGATACTCCCCGGGGGTCGCAACTTT. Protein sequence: CASSQDSGGILPGGRNF.

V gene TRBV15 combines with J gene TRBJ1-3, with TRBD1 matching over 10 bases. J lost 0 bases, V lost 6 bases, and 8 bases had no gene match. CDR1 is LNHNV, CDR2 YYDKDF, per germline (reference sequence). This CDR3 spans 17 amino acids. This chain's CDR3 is CATRDLDRGASGNTIYF. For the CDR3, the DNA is TGTGCCACCAGAGATCTGGACAGGGGGGCCTCTGGAAACACCATATATTTT.

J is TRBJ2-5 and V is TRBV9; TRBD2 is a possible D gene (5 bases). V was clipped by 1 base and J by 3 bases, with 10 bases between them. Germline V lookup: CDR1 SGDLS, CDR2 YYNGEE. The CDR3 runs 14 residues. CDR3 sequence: CASSVPDGEETQYF. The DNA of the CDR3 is TGTGCCAGCAGCGTACCAGACGGGGAAGAGACCCAGTACTTC.

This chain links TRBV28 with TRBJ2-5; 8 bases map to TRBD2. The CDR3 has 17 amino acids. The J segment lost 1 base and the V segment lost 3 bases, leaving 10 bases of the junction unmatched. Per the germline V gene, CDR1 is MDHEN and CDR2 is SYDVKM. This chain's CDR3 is CASSLANSGALQETQYF. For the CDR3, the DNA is TGTGCCAGCAGTTTGGCGAATAGCGGGGCCCTCCAAGAGACCCAGTACTTC.

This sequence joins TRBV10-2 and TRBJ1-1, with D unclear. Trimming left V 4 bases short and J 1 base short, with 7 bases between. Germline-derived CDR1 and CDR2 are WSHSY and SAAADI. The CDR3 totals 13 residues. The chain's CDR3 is CASSVVWNTEAFF. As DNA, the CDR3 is TGCGCCAGCAGTGTCGTCTGGAACACTGAAGCTTTCTTT.

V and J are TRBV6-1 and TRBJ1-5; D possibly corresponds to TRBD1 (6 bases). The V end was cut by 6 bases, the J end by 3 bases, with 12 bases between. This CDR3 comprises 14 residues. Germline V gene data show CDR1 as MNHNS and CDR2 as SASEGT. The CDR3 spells CASSPQGPNQPQHF. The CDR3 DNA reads TGTGCCAGCAGCCCACAGGGCCCCAATCAGCCCCAGCATTTT.

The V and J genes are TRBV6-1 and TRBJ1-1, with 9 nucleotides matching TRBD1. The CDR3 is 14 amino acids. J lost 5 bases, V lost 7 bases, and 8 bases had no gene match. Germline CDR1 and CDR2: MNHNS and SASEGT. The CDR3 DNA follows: TGTGCCAGCACCGTAGACAGGGGGAGGACTGAAGCTTTCTTT. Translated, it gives CASTVDRGRTEAFF.

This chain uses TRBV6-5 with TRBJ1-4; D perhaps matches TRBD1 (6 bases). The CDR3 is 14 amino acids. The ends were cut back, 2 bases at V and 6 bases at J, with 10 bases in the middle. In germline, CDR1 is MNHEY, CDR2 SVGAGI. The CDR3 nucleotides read TGTGCCAGCAGTTACGGACAGCGCGATGAAAAACTGTTTTTT. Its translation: CASSYGQRDEKLFF.

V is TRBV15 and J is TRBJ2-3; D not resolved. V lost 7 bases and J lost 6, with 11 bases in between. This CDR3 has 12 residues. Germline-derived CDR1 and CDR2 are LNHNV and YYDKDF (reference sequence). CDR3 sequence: CATKGLGDTQYF. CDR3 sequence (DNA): TGTGCCACCAAAGGTCTCGGGGATACGCAGTATTTT.

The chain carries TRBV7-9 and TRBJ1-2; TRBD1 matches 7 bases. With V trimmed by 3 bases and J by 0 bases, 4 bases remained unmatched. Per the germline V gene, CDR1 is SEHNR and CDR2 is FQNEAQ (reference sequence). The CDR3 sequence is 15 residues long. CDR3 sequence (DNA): TGTGCCAGCAGCTTCACAGGGGAAGCTAACTATGGCTACACCTTC. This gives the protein CASSFTGEANYGYTF.

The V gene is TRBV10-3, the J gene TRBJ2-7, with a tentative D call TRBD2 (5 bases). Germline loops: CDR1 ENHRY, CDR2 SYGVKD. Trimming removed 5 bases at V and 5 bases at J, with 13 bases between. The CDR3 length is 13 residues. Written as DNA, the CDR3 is TGTGCCATCAGTCCTGACTTGGAGGACGAGCAGTACTTC. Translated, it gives CAISPDLEDEQYF.

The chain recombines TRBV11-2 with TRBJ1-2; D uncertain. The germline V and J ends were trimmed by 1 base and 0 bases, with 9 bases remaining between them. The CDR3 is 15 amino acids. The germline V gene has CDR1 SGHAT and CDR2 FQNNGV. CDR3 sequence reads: CASSLVGLANYGYTF. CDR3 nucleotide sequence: TGTGCCAGCAGCTTAGTCGGCCTAGCTAACTATGGCTACACCTTC.